The sequence of this TCR beta chain was determined in a study of Graves' ophthalmopathy and Graves' hyperthyroidism (dated by TCRdb to the late 2010s). General notes on the study: Peripheral blood was collected at initial diagnosis, prior to any treatment. T-cell repertoires of thyroid tissue and blood were compared in 5 or 6 hyperthyroidism patients. The roughly 100 discovery patients were randomly divided into training and test sets at a 7:3 ratio. An independent validation cohort was composed of around 19 hyperthyroidism patients and around 16 patients who later progressed from hyperthyroidism to ophthalmopathy. Once sampling was done, hyperthyroidism patients were given methimazole at a starting dose of 30 mg daily, while ophthalmopathy patients were given high-dose intravenous methylprednisolone. In total, approximately 130 blood samples were TCR-sequenced: fewer than 50 ophthalmopathy, some 75 hyperthyroidism and approximately 17 hyperthyroidism-to-ophthalmopathy patients. The study used signatures of the TCR beta repertoire to tell Graves' ophthalmopathy apart from Graves' hyperthyroidism and to predict which patients would progress to ophthalmopathy. A discovery set of 95 to 100 patients (43 ophthalmopathy, 55 to 65 stable hyperthyroidism) was enrolled to explore V-J signatures distinguishing ophthalmopathy from hyperthyroidism. The investigation overall reported the following: Most expanded thyroid clonotypes with a frequency above 0.001 also appeared in blood, which suggests that blood repertoires may reflect the immune response in the thyroid. In validation, the model predicted ophthalmopathy progression with 55% to 71% sensitivity and roughly 72% specificity; roughly eleven predicted patients were CT-confirmed with GO in a median of approximately 6.5 months. Ophthalmopathy was separated from stable hyperthyroidism by the 13-signature model with about 88% sensitivity and 81% to 84% specificity in cross-validation and with 80%/75% in the test set. No statistical method was used to set the sample size in advance, and the investigators knew which group each participant was assigned to.

The CDR3, cysteine through phenylalanine, is 14 amino acids long. The sequence is cut down to CDR3 DNA, 42 bases in frame from base 1. V trim: 5 bases; J trim: 4 bases; unmatched bases: 7. CDR1 and CDR2 are read off the germline V gene as MGHDK and SYGVNS. In this sample, this clonotype turned up many times. No antigen is known for it. Per-nucleotide qualities are absent, and no much larger clonotype sits a single base away. For repertoire sequencing, the TCR beta CDR3 regions were amplified from RNA transcripts. The first round of RT-PCR was done with HTBI primers and the Qiagen OneStep RT-PCR kit, and was followed by a second round of multiplex PCR, then size selection and purification. Libraries were sequenced on an Illumina HiSeq2000 using paired-end 100 bp reads. The authors processed their data as follows. SOAPnuke was used to process the reads, removing any read that contained adapters or uncalled bases, had a mean Phred below 15, or lacked an exact match to the constant primer or identifier. High-quality paired reads were merged with COPE v1.2.5. Each unique nucleotide sequence was treated as a clonotype, and MiTCR v1.1 was used to align the clonotypes to the IMGT TRB V, D and J references. Analysis was restricted to V-J combinations with a frequency above 0.0001, which covered roughly 99% of repertoires. For each V-J combination, a TCR clonal expansion and chaos score was defined as F50 clonal expansion divided by the chaos observed in the TCRdist matrix. Welch's t-statistics and random forest were used to reduce features to 10 to 15 V-J combinations, which were fed into a naive Bayes classifier. The Morisita-Horn index was used to measure how similar the thyroid and blood repertoires were. TCRdb applied fastp at Q25 and MiXCR to the public reads, then kept only in-frame beta chains. Entries are consolidated by CDR3 protein sequence, retaining the most common genes and DNA. Here the V and J calls rest on TCRdb's processing, not on the authors' analysis. This sample comprises roughly 230,000 distinct CDR3 sequences, approximately 21% of them detected only once. Roughly 44% of the sample comes from the top ten.

Ophthalmopathy patients had moderately to severely active disease, Clinical Activity Score of at least 3, NOSPECS grade of at least 4, and disease duration under 3 months. Patients were excluded if they had other autoimmune diseases, uncontrolled infections, pregnancy or lactation. Clinical symptoms, serum thyroxine, TRAb, thyroid ultrasound and orbital computed tomography formed the basis of the diagnosis. PBMCs were isolated from approximately 10 ml of fresh peripheral blood by Ficoll-Paque density gradient centrifugation. Total RNA was extracted with Trizol reagent and quality-checked on an Agilent 2100 Bioanalyzer.

This TCR derives from a woman in her forties or fifties with Graves' ophthalmopathy. Donor details come from another sample of the same person, matched by shared clones. The receptor chain draws on TRBV25-1 and TRBJ2-5, and TRBD2 aligns with 7 junction nucleotides. Material: peripheral blood. The CDR3 in this case is CASSWTSGAETQYF. The nucleotide sequence reads as follows: TGTGCCAGCAGTTGGACTAGTGGGGCAGAGACCCAGTACTTC. Extended through the reference TRBV25-1 and TRBJ2-5 proteins, this CDR3 yields the full variable domain: EADIYQTPRYLVIGTGKKITLECSQTMGHDKMYWYQQDPGMELHLIHYSYGVNSTEKGDLSSESTVSRIRTEHFPLTLESARPSHTSQYLCASSWTSGAETQYFGPGTRLLVL.